The sequence of this T cell receptor beta chain was determined in a study of vaccination and CD4 T cells after COVID-19 (dated by TCRdb to between 2021 and 2022). Notes on the research overall: SARS-CoV-2 positivity had been established in the convalescent patients by nasal swab PCR, and mild disease was recorded in about 9 of these patients and severe disease in one. Participants got two doses of the Pfizer-BioNTech BNT162b2 vaccine (n=8) or two doses of the Moderna mRNA-1273 vaccine (n=2). Post-vaccine blood samples were taken a median of about 70 days after the second vaccine dose, with a range of 14 to 241 days. In the convalescent cohort there were six males and four females, among whom were two Hispanic individuals, seven Caucasians, two Asians and one multiracial person. The spike-specific CD4+ TCR repertoire was compared before and after mRNA vaccination in 10 to 11 COVID-19 convalescent patients and a handful of infection-naive healthy vaccine recipients. Post-COVID blood samples were collected from convalescent patients a median of approximately 100 days after diagnosis, with a range of about 35 to 170 days. The research as a whole found: Relatively few convalescent patients were included in the study, and early timepoints after natural infection were not analyzed. In convalescent patients, a median around 83% of post-vaccine SARS-CoV-2-reactive clones were detected only after vaccination, and vaccine-specific priming was suggested by this finding. The median count of SARS-CoV-2-reactive clonotypes went up from under 25 after infection to a few dozen after vaccination, although the change was not significant. In convalescent patients, nearly all vaccine-specific clones (304 of 307) were found to be mono-reactive for SARS-CoV-2 spike rather than cross-reactive with common cold coronaviruses.

The convalescent patients' positive SARS-CoV-2 PCR tests fell between March and December 2020, which was before the Alpha, Beta and Delta variants emerged in the United States. PBMCs were separated from whole blood using Ficoll-Paque Plus gradient centrifugation and then either used fresh or cryopreserved at -140C. From the cysteine up to the phenylalanine, the CDR3 has a length of 15 residues. Of all the DNA, just the CDR3 is kept, 45 bases in frame from base 1. V sheds 1 base and J sheds 2 bases, leaving 8 bases between their ends. In the germline V gene (reference sequence), CDR1 corresponds to MNHEY and CDR2 to SMNVEV. On this clonotype: Its binding antigen is unknown. It has no much larger one-base neighbor in the sample; base qualities were not kept.

The library was produced with PCR. Sequenced using an Illumina iSeq 100. The authors' analysis ran thus. Non-productive sequences were removed, and CDR3s that did not start with C, did not end with F or W, or were shorter than 7 amino acids were discarded. Levenshtein distances (stringdist) and unrooted phylogenetic trees (ape) in R version 3.6.1 were used to assess CDR3 homology. TCRdb applied fastp at Q25 and MiXCR to the public reads, then kept only in-frame beta chains. Each CDR3 protein appears once, grouped with its most common genes and DNA. The V and J calls were determined by TCRdb, not by the authors. This sample holds about 21,000 distinct CDR3 sequences; around 57% were observed only once. The ten biggest clones cover over 0.9% of the sample.

The TCR sequence derives from a human donor who had recovered from COVID-19. The rearrangement combines TRBV27 with TRBJ2-2, with a tentative D call of TRBD1 or TRBD2, each matching 5 bases. The input for sequencing was CD4+ T cells from blood, taken before SARS-CoV-2 vaccination. The encoded CDR3 is CASSLFGANTGELFF. The DNA reads TGTGCCAGCAGTTTATTCGGGGCAAACACCGGGGAGCTGTTTTTT.